This T cell receptor beta chain was captured in a study of blood T cells in healthy people across ages (dated by TCRdb to the mid-2010s). Context from the whole study: Template switching captured roughly one uniquely barcoded TCR beta cDNA molecule per two T cells in model experiments. The study measured age-related changes in TCR beta repertoire diversity using deep sequencing normalized with unique cDNA molecular identifiers. Four age groups were formed from the donors: young (average about 16 years), middle-aged (approximately 40), aged (62) and long-lived (approximately 78). To avoid experimental bias, donors of different ages were spread randomly across the sequencing lanes. For two donors (one aged 18 to 30 and one aged 80 or older), the study analyzed two additional independent replicas of 1 million unique cDNA reads from the same blood draw. General findings and caveats noted by the study authors: The long-lived group showed more naive CD4+ T cells, fewer expanded clones and increased TCR diversity than the aged group, suggesting age selection. Observed TCR beta diversity per million T cells fell roughly linearly with age, and a significant reduction was already apparent by age around 40. Estimates of total diversity based on one million sequenced T cells were regarded as lower bounds and as underestimates. The percentage of naive T cells measured by flow cytometry correlated strongly with observed TCR beta diversity. Because profiling used bulk unsorted PBMCs, naive and antigen-experienced compartments could not be compared conclusively. Because the CMV infection status of the donors was unknown, age-related changes in expanded clonotypes may potentially have been confounded.

Deletion took 1 base off V and 2 bases off J, with a span of 12 bases between the germline ends. CDR1 and CDR2 are drawn from the germline V gene: LGHNA, YSLEER. The CDR3 numbers 15 residues from cysteine through phenylalanine. CDR3 DNA only is kept here, 45 bases in frame from base 1. A remark on this clonotype: Its specific antigen is unknown. No quality values exist for individual bases; no much larger clone is one base distant.

Libraries came from 5' RACE. The listed sequencing device is Illumina HiSeq 2500. A second PCR of roughly 7 to 11 cycles was performed with a sample-barcoded 5' primer and a J-beta primer mix. Each TCR beta cDNA molecule received a unique molecular identifier from a template-switch 5' adaptor carrying 12 random nucleotides. Each sample yielded at least 2.5 million CDR3-containing paired-end reads. The Mint cDNA synthesis kit, primed by a TRBC-specific oligonucleotide, was used to synthesize first-strand cDNA from all RNA. After uracil-DNA glycosylase treatment, a first 18-cycle PCR used universal primers M1SS and BC2_uni_R on all cDNA. The published analysis was carried out like this. Normalization of each sample was performed by random selection of 1 million high-quality reads, each carrying a distinct molecular identifier. Reads sharing molecular identifiers were discarded rather than binned into consensus sequences. MiTCR, run with a Q25 quality threshold and the strictest error-elimination algorithm, handled CDR3 identification, clonotype clustering and error correction. A nonparametric unseen species model using Euler transformation provided a lower-bound estimate of total TCR beta diversity. TCRdb trimmed public reads at Q25 via fastp, called clones via MiXCR and kept in-frame beta chains. Records with the same CDR3 protein are collapsed into one entry carrying the most frequent genes and DNA. The V and J calls, along with clone size, are taken from TCRdb and not from the paper's own processing. The sample yields 700,000 to 950,000 distinct CDR3 sequences; more than 45% were counted once. The ten largest clonotypes hold roughly 20% of the sample.

Systemically healthy Caucasian individuals from Russia, roughly 40 in total and aged about 6 to 100 years, were included as donors. Roughly 10 milliliters of peripheral blood were collected from each donor into EDTA-treated Vacutainer tubes. Ficoll-Paque density-gradient centrifugation was used to isolate PBMCs, with at least 7 million per sample. Trizol reagent was used to extract total RNA from PBMCs, with at least 5.5 micrograms per sample. For every donor, an aliquot of PBMCs went through flow cytometry to measure the percentages of naive CD45RAhigh/CD27high T cells. The source of this sequence is a man younger than 45 in good health. Material for sequencing was blood. The receptor chain draws on TRBV4-3 and TRBJ2-7; the D gene remains uncertain. The nucleotide sequence reads TGCGCCAGCAGCCAAGTATTTGCGGAAGCCTACGAGCAGTACTTC. Its translation reads: CASSQVFAEAYEQYF.